This T cell receptor beta chain appears in the sequencing data of a study of T cell clonotyping in hematopoietic cell transplantation (dated by TCRdb to the early 2020s). Looking at the study overall: Recipient samples taken before transplant were collected after cytoreduction. A total of about 140 blood samples were gathered in the study from roughly 37 consecutive transplant recipients along with their related donors. Patients were recruited between September 2015 and 2017 and followed until late 2020 or death.

Sequences SGHTA (CDR1) and FQGNSA (CDR2) are obtained from the germline V gene. The CDR3 sequence holds 14 residues, the cysteine and phenylalanine included. Of all the DNA, just the CDR3 is kept, 42 bases in frame from base 1. V is clipped by 4 bases and J by 5 bases, and the sequence between their germline boundaries is 14 bases long. The immunoSEQ assay, a bias-controlled multiplex PCR using V- and J-specific primers, was used to amplify TCR beta CDR3 regions from genomic DNA. A second PCR step added a proprietary barcode and Illumina adapter sequences to the CDR3 amplicons. An Illumina MiSeq instrument was used for sequencing of the CDR3 libraries. In the authors' own workflow: Export and quality control were handled in immunoSEQ Analyzer 3.0, while downstream analyses relied on R Bioconductor and Immunarch. Only productive rearrangements in the normalized downsampled data set were used to calculate repertoire metrics. In the normalized cohort, clonotypes with more than 5 templates were defined as pathologically expanded. The Inverse Simpson Index served as the measure of repertoire diversity. To capture all clonotypes, CMV-specificity analyses were performed on the non-normalized data set. Imported from immuneACCESS, the table was reduced by TCRdb to in-frame sequences with V and J called. These copies leave out some clones; in studies compared against another copy, an unresolved V gene accounts for under half, and the cause of the remainder is not known. V and J calls and clone size follow that table, whereas D and trimming were derived from the DNA. The sample table lists some 30,000 clones, roughly 80% of them with a count of one. The ten largest account for roughly 6.8% of the sample.

In regard to this clone: What this receptor recognizes is not known. The record has no base qualities; no much larger clone is one base away.

Overall study outcomes, separate from this receptor: Inverse Simpson Index values from donors and from recipients before transplant predicted broader TCR repertoire diversity after transplant. A decrease in recipient TCR diversity was observed after transplant, and a progressive increase in pathologically expanded clonotypes was seen from day 30 to day 180. The sample size was limited and the cells went unsorted, which meant the CD4 and CD8 repertoire contributions could not be told apart. Overlap with donor repertoires was found for only a small fraction of recipient repertoires, with over 95% found to appear de novo at the given depth.

The meaning of the sample's time point label: recipient sample about 28 days before transplant, after cytoreduction. Blood from recipients was drawn about 28 days before transplant and again at days 30, 100 and 180 after transplant. Nuclei Lysis Solution was used to extract genomic DNA from fresh or cryopreserved unfractionated peripheral blood mononuclear cells. This clonotype originated in a woman aged 30 to 39 with chronic myeloid leukemia. Some clones in this sample may be carry-over from other donors' samples. The material sequenced was peripheral blood mononuclear cells, taken before stem cell transplant. The rearranged segments are TRBV7-2 and TRBJ2-5, and the D gene may be TRBD2, 5 bases matching. The nucleotides read TGTGCCAGCAGCTCGGCGGGTAGGTTGGAGACCCAGTACTTC. Its amino acids are CASSSAGRLETQYF.